This TCR beta chain derives from a study of blood T cell repertoires in COVID-19. CDR3 size: 11 residues. Per germline, CDR1 SQVTM and CDR2 ANQGSEA. Between the trimmed V and J ends, which lost 0 bases and 4 bases, there was a span of 3 bases. Points on this clone: This sample includes further DNA sequences coding for the same CDR3.

Libraries were prepared by immunoSEQ multiplex PCR; TCRdb keeps only in-frame clonotypes and omits some of them. The sample carries 350,000 to 400,000 clones, 70% to 90% recorded once. The receptor's source is a woman under 40 with COVID-19, enrolled during active disease. Sequencing input: peripheral blood. V is TRBV29-1 and J is TRBJ1-2; D gene unclear. CDR3 DNA sequence: TGCAGCGTTGAAGATCGCTATGGCTACACCTTC. As protein: CSVEDRYGYTF.